This T cell receptor (beta chain) derives from a study of regulatory T cells in long-lasting Graves disease. With iRepertoire HTBI primers and Arm-PCR of CDR3 regions, TCR beta libraries were built. TCRdb independently ran MiXCR on the multiplex PCR reads; one entry per CDR3 protein. The sample consists of 530,000 or so distinct CDR3 sequences, approximately 12% of them appearing once. Of note for this clonotype: Its cognate antigen is unknown.

Time point given: newly diagnosed GD, antithyroid drugs for less than 3 months. Scientists built the TCR library using RNA that was extracted from PBMCs. Collection of peripheral blood (about 10 milliliters) was done using EDTA tubes. Study-level results: In persistent patients, shared public clonotypes (more than 2,500) outnumbered those in new patients (about 890).

These data were likewise used in another study, on T cells in Graves' hyperthyroidism and ophthalmopathy. In that study: Hyperthyroidism patients were newly diagnosed, had disease duration under 2 months, and were aged 18 to 65 years. HTBI primers drove first-round RT-PCR of the TCR CDR3.

This TCR was sampled from a man aged 25-40 years with Graves disease. The sample consisted of peripheral blood mononuclear cells (PBMCs), taken at new diagnosis, from a patient treated with antithyroid drugs.

CDR3 coding DNA: TGCAGCGTTGAAGGAGGGACAGGGGGTTCCTACGAGCAGTACTTC. It encodes CSVEGGTGGSYEQYF. This chain connects TRBV29-1 to TRBJ2-7, with 11 bases fitting TRBD1. V shed 1 base, J shed 1 base, and the junction held 3 bases outside the gene matches. This CDR3 comprises 15 residues. CDR1 is SQVTM, CDR2 ANQGSEA, per germline.